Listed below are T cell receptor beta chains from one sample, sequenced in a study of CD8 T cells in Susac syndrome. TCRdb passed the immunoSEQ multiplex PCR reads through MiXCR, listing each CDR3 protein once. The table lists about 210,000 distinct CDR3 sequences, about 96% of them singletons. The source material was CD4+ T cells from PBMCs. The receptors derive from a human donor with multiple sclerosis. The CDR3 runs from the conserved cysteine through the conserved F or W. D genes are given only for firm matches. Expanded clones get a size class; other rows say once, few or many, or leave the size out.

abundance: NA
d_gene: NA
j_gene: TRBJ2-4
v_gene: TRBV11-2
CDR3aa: CASSSFTIAKNIQYF
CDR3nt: TGTGCCAGCAGCTCATTCACAATTGCCAAAAACATTCAGTACTTC

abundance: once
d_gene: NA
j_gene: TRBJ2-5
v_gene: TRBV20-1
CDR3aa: CSAREGLWETQYF
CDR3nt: TGCAGTGCTAGAGAAGGACTTTGGGAGACCCAGTACTTC

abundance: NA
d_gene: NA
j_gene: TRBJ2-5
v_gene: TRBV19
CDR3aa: CASSAERQETQYF
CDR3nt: TGTGCCAGTAGTGCAGAGAGACAAGAGACCCAGTACTTC

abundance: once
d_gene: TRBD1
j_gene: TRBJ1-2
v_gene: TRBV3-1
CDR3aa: CASSQGQGSYGYTF
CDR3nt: TGTGCCAGCAGCCAGGGACAGGGTTCCTATGGCTACACCTTC

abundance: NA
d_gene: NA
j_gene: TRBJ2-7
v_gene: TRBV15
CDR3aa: CATSTSYRGRGEQYF
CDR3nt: TGTGCCACCAGCACGTCATATCGTGGGAGAGGCGAGCAGTACTTC

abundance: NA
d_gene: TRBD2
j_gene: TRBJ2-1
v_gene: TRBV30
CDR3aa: CAWSSGPTSGAARSYNEQFF
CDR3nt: TGTGCCTGGAGTTCCGGCCCCACTAGCGGCGCGGCCCGCTCCTACAATGAGCAGTTCTTC

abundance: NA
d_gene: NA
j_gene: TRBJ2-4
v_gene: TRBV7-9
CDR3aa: CASSLVAHGAKNIQYF
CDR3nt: TGTGCCAGCAGCTTAGTCGCCCATGGAGCCAAAAACATTCAGTACTTC

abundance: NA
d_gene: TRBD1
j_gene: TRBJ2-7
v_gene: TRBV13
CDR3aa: CASSATGGAGDLEQYF
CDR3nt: TGTGCCAGCAGCGCGACAGGGGGCGCGGGGGATCTCGAGCAGTACTTC

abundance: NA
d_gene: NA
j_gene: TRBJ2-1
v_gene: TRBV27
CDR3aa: CASSLTFPGSASYNEQFF
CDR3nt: TGTGCCAGCAGTTTAACATTTCCTGGGTCTGCATCCTACAATGAGCAGTTCTTC

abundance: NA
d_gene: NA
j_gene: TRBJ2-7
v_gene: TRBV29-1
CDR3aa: CSVDRVDRGAYEQYF
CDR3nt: TGCAGCGTTGATAGGGTTGATAGGGGTGCCTACGAGCAGTACTTC

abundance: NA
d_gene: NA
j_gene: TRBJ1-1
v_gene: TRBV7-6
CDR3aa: CASSDGTFNTEAFF
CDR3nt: TGTGCCAGCAGCGACGGGACATTCAACACTGAAGCTTTCTTT

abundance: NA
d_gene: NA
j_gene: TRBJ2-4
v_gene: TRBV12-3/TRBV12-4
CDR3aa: CASSWGGGLAKNIQYF
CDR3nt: TGTGCCAGCAGTTGGGGGGGCGGTCTAGCCAAAAACATTCAGTACTTC

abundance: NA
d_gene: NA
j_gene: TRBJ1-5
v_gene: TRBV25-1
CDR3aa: CASSDGVGGRNQPQHF
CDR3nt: TGTGCCAGCAGTGACGGAGTCGGGGGGAGAAATCAGCCCCAGCATTTT

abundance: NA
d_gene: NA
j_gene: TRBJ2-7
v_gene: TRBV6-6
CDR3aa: CASSYMGAYEQYF
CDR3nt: TGTGCCAGCAGTTACATGGGGGCCTACGAGCAGTACTTC

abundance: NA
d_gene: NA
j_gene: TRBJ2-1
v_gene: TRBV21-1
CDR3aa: CASSISGPHLRNEQFF
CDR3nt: TGTGCCAGCAGCATATCCGGGCCCCACTTACGCAATGAGCAGTTCTTC

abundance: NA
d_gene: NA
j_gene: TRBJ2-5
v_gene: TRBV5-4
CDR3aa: CASSSPGRTAQETQYF
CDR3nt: TGTGCCAGCAGCTCACCGGGCCGGACCGCTCAAGAGACCCAGTACTTC

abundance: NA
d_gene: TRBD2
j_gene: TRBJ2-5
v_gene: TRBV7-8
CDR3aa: CASSPSGAGGETQYF
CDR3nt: TGTGCCAGCAGCCCTAGCGGGGCGGGGGGAGAGACCCAGTACTTC

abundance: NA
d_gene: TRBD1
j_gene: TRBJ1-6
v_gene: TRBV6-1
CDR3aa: CASTAATGTGYNSPLHF
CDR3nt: TGTGCCAGCACCGCAGCAACCGGGACAGGGTATAATTCACCCCTCCACTTT

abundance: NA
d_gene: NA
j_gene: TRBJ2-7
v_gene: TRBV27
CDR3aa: CASSAGRKSYEQYF
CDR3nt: TGTGCCAGCAGTGCGGGACGGAAATCCTACGAGCAGTACTTC

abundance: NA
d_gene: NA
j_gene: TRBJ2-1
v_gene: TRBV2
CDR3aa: CASSAYPSGGLDNEQFF
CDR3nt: TGTGCCAGCAGTGCGTATCCTTCCGGGGGCCTAGACAATGAGCAGTTCTTC

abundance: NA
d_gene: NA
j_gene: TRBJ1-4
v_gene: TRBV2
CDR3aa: CASRSQGNEKLFF
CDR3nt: TGTGCCAGCAGAAGTCAGGGAAATGAAAAACTGTTTTTT

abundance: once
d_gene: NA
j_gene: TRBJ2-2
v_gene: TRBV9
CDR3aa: CASSVEPDTGELFF
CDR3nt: TGTGCCAGCAGCGTAGAACCCGACACCGGGGAGCTGTTTTTT

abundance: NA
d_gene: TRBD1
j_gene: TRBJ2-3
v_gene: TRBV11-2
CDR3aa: CASSRDRGRSVGRNTDTQYF
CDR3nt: TGTGCCAGCAGCCGTGACAGGGGGCGATCAGTAGGGAGGAACACAGATACGCAGTATTTT

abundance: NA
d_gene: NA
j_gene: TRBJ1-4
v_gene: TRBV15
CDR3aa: CATSLTGVEKLFF
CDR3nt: TGTGCCACCAGCTTAACTGGGGTGGAAAAACTGTTTTTT

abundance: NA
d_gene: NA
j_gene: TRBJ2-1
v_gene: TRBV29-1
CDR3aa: CSAEGGTTQLRDEQFF
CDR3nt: TGCAGCGCCGAAGGGGGGACAACTCAGCTCCGGGATGAGCAGTTCTTC

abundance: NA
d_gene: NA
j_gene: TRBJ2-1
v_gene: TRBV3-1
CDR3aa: CASSQGRSSRTYNEQFF
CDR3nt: TGTGCCAGCAGCCAAGGTCGTTCTTCCCGAACCTACAATGAGCAGTTCTTC

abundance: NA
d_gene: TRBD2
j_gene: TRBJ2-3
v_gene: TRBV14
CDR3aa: CASSQNPGLAGFTDTQYF
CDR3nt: TGTGCCAGCAGCCAGAATCCGGGACTAGCGGGATTCACAGATACGCAGTATTTT

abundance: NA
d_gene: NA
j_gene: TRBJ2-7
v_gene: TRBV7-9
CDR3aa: CASSLVTYEQYF
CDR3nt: TGTGCCAGCAGCTTAGTCACCTACGAGCAGTACTTC